These 5 T cell receptor beta chains were sequenced from one sample in a study of T-cell reconstitution after alpha-beta-depleted transplantation in children. This sample's TCRbeta library carried unique molecular identifier barcodes. TCRdb called the PCR reads again in MiXCR, with one record for every CDR3 protein. The sample carries roughly 500,000 distinct CDR3 sequences, under 15% recorded once. Sequencing used PBMCs from the stem cell graft donor, obtained from the stem cell graft. Every receptor here comes from a human donor who donated a stem cell graft to a child with combined immunodeficiency.

V usage is TRBV6-6 and J usage is TRBJ2-1; D ambiguous. The germline CDR1 and CDR2 sequences are MNHNY and SVGAGI (reference sequence). V was cut by 5 bases and J by 5 bases, with 7 bases left in between. There are 12 residues in the CDR3. The CDR3 DNA sequence: TGTGCCAGCAGTACAACCCACAATGAGCAGTTCTTC. Translated: CASSTTHNEQFF.

The CDR3 DNA reads as TGTGCCAGTAGTCAATACTATCAGGGAGGAGTGCAGGAAGCTTTCTTT. Its translation: CASSQYYQGGVQEAFF. The V gene is TRBV19, the J gene TRBJ1-1; D is possibly TRBD1 (5 bases). The germline CDR1 and CDR2 sequences are LNHDA and SQIVND (reference sequence). V was pared by 5 bases and J by 8 bases, with 24 bases between. The CDR3 covers 16 residues.

The chain uses TRBV4-3 and TRBJ2-1, with D perhaps matching TRBD1 or TRBD2 (6 bases each). From germline, CDR1 is LGHNA and CDR2 YSLEER. V shed 0 bases and J shed 9 bases, with 12 bases lying between them. This CDR3 has 14 residues. CDR3 nucleotide sequence: TGCGCCAGCAGCCAAGAAAGGGGGGCGCTTGAGCAGTTCTTC. Translation: CASSQERGALEQFF.

This chain connects TRBV25-1 to TRBJ2-1, with 9 bases lining up with TRBD2. The length of the CDR3 is 18 residues. Germline V gene sequence: CDR1 MGHDK, CDR2 SYGVNS. With V trimmed by 8 bases and J by 4 bases, 18 bases remained unmatched. For the CDR3, the DNA is TGTGCCAGCTCACCGACCTTTTGGCGGGAGGGCGCTTACAATGAGCAGTTCTTC. Translation: CASSPTFWREGAYNEQFF.

The V and J genes are TRBV4-2 and TRBJ2-1; a possible D gene is TRBD2 (5 bases). The ends were cut back, 0 bases at V and 6 bases at J, with 12 bases in the middle. Looked up from germline, CDR1 is LGHNA and CDR2 is YNFKEQ. CDR3 length: 15 residues. The DNA for the CDR3 is TGTGCCAGCAGCCAAGATCTGAGGGCGCGCAATGAGCAGTTCTTC. Translation: CASSQDLRARNEQFF.